The 8 T cell receptor beta chains below were found in one sample sequenced in a study of CD8+CD57+ T cells in acquired aplastic anemia (dated by TCRdb to between 2018 and 2020). These reads were obtained on an Illumina HiSeq 2000. Profiling of TCR beta VDJ combinations and CDR3 sequences used genomic DNA as the template. TCRdb reran the public reads through fastp at Q25 and MiXCR, keeping productive beta chains. Every entry covers one CDR3 protein and lists the most common genes and DNA from its rows. For this sample the table gives hundreds of thousands of distinct CDR3 sequences, of which approximately 70% were detected only once. Approximately 3.9% of the sample is held by the ten biggest clonotypes. Sequencing input: sorted CD4+, CD8+, or CD8+CD57+ T cells (not recorded which) from PBMCs. These receptors all come from a human donor in good health, serving as a control.

A remark on this clonotype: One junction end does not reproduce the germline sequence, and a read error may be involved. This chain links TRBV7-2 with TRBJ1-1; D is uncertain. Per germline, CDR1 SGHTA and CDR2 FQGNSA. This CDR3 has 15 amino acids. The CDR3 loop reads CASSLILQQFTEAFF. The CDR3 bases are TGTGCCAGCAGCTTAATCCTGCAGCAGTTCACTGAGGCTTTCTTT.

This clonotype was seen repeatedly, ten times or more. This chain connects TRBV12-3 or TRBV12-4 to TRBJ2-3; D is possibly TRBD2 (7 bases). The CDR3 spans 15 residues. Trimming stripped 2 bases from V and 4 bases from J, with 13 bases between. CDR3 nucleotides: TGTGCCAGCAGTTTACGGGGGGCAATCGCAGATACGCAGTATTTT. Its protein is CASSLRGAIADTQYF.

The V gene is TRBV5-4, the J gene TRBJ2-3; TRBD2 aligns across 7 bases. The CDR3 contains 16 residues. The germline gives CDR1 SGHNT, CDR2 YYREEE (reference sequence). Germline trimming cut 3 bases from V and 4 bases from J; bases unmatched to any gene: 11. Here the CDR3 DNA reads TGTGCCAGCAGCTCCGCCTTGAGACGGGAGGCAGATACGCAGTATTTT. Translation gives CASSSALRREADTQYF. The variable domain in full, with the rest retrieved from reference TRBV5-4 and TRBJ2-3, is ETGVTQSPTHLIKTRGQQVTLRCSSQSGHNTVSWYQQALGQGPQFIFQYYREEENGRGNFPPRFSGLQFPNYSSELNVNALELDDSALYLCASSSALRREADTQYFGPGTRLTVL.

The V gene is TRBV5-4, the J gene TRBJ2-3; 7 bases agree with TRBD1. Unmatched junction bases numbered 7, after V lost 4 bases and J lost 2 bases. Looked up from germline, CDR1 is SGHNT and CDR2 is YYREEE (reference sequence). CDR3 length: 15 amino acids. The CDR3 region is CASSRGGGTTDTQYF. The CDR3 DNA sequence: TGTGCCAGCAGCCGAGGGGGCGGAACCACAGATACGCAGTATTTT.

At least ten counts were recorded for this clonotype. The chain carries TRBV3-1 and TRBJ2-7, with D possibly TRBD1 on 5 matching bases. CDR3 length: 15 residues. Germline lookup yields CDR1 LGHDT and CDR2 YNNKEL (reference sequence). The ends were cut back, 1 base at V and 6 bases at J, with 16 bases in the middle. Here the CDR3 DNA reads TGTGCCAGCAGCCAAGTTTCGGTCCAGGGATTCGAGCAGTACTTC. This sequence encodes CASSQVSVQGFEQYF.

The V gene is TRBV5-4, the J gene TRBJ1-4; weak D call: TRBD1 (5 bases). The V and J ends lost 5 bases and 5 bases respectively, with 13 bases between them. Germline V gene lookup returns CDR1 SGHNT and CDR2 YYREEE (reference sequence). The CDR3 runs 14 residues. CDR3 amino acids: CASRYGGLNEKLFF. In DNA form, the CDR3 reads TGTGCCAGCAGATACGGGGGTCTGAATGAAAAACTGTTTTTT.

To note about this clonotype: An end of the junction differs from the germline gene, which may be a read error. The V and J genes are TRBV10-3 and TRBJ1-2, with no clear D. CDR3 length equals 12 residues. Germline V gene sequence: CDR1 ENHRY, CDR2 SYGVKD. The CDR3 DNA reads as TGTGCCACCAACGGGCGGAGATATGGCTACTCCTTC. Protein sequence: CATNGRRYGYSF.

V is TRBV20-1 and J is TRBJ2-5; D not certain. V lost 0 bases, J lost 2 bases, and 16 bases lay in between. The CDR3 has 16 amino acids. CDR1 is DFQATT, CDR2 SNEGSKA, per germline (reference sequence). The CDR3 loop reads CSARDQDPVAQETQYF. The CDR3 DNA is TGCAGTGCTAGAGACCAGGACCCGGTCGCGCAAGAGACCCAGTACTTC.